This T cell receptor (beta chain) originates from a study of post-analysis software for immune sequencing data. Whole-study findings and limits: Controls showed lower frequencies than patients for five TRBV segments, and TRBV5-6, TRBV5-1 and TRBV20-1 were among these. Compared against controls, patients with multiple sclerosis displayed significantly lower normalized Chao1 diversity.

On this clonotype itself: What it recognizes is unknown.

Prepared TCR beta cDNA libraries contained unique molecular identifiers. A population of 1 to 10 million T cells gave rise to 450,000 to 500,000 cDNA molecules. One entry per CDR3 protein results from TCRdb running MiXCR on the PCR reads. Of some 450,000 distinct CDR3 sequences in the sample, around 40% were seen once. The germline CDR1 and CDR2 sequences are SGHTA and FQGTGA. Trimming stripped 5 bases from V and 1 base from J, with 14 bases between. This CDR3 has 16 residues. This clonotype was obtained from a girl aged 10-17 years with multiple sclerosis. The chain employs TRBV7-3 and TRBJ2-2; D possibly corresponds to TRBD2 (6 bases). The sequenced material came from blood. The CDR3 region has the DNA TGTGCCAGCAGCCCCTCTAGCGCGTTGAACACCGGGGAGCTGTTTTTT. This gives the protein CASSPSSALNTGELFF.